This TCR beta chain is drawn from a study of blood T cell repertoires in COVID-19. Germline CDR1 reads SEHNR; CDR2 reads FQNEAQ (reference sequence). The CDR3 has 15 residues. Trimming took 1 base from V and 9 from J, leaving 18 bases between them. Clones were sequenced by immunoSEQ multiplex PCR, and TCRdb holds only the in-frame ones, with some missing. The table lists around 170,000 clones, around 83% of them singletons, with over 1.5% in the top ten. This TCR was sampled from a human donor in a cohort sampled during active COVID-19. The chain carries TRBV7-9 and TRBJ1-1; the D gene is possibly TRBD1 (6 bases). The sample comprised peripheral blood. CDR3 sequence reads: CASSLELGPGQKAFF. The CDR3 nucleotides are TGTGCCAGCAGCTTAGAATTGGGACCGGGACAAAAAGCTTTCTTT.